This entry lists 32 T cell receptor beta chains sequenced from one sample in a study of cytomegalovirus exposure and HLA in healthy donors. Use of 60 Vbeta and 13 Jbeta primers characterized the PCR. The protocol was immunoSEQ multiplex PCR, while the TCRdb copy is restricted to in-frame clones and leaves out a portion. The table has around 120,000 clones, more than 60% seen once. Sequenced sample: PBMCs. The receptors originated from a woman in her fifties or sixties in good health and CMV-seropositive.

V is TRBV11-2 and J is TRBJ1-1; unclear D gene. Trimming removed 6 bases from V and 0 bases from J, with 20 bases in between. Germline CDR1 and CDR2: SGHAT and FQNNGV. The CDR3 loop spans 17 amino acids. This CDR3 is CASSLLKGSGMNTEAFF. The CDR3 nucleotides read TGTGCCAGCAGTCTACTTAAAGGTAGCGGGATGAACACTGAAGCTTTCTTT.

Here the CDR3 reads CASSKGQGNTEAFF. The CDR3 bases are TGCGCCAGCAGCAAGGGACAGGGGAACACTGAAGCTTTCTTT. The V gene is TRBV5-1, the J gene TRBJ1-1; 9 bases are shared with TRBD1. CDR3 size: 14 residues. CDR1 and CDR2 (germline): SGHRS, YFSETQ. J lost 1 base, V lost 4 bases, and 2 bases had no gene match.

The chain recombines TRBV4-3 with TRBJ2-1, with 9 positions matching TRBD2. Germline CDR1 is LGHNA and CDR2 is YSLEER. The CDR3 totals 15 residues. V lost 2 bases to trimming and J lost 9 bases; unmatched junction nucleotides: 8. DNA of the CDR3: TGCGCCAGCAGCCAAAAAGCGGGAGGAGTTGGTGAGCAGTTCTTC. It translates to CASSQKAGGVGEQFF.

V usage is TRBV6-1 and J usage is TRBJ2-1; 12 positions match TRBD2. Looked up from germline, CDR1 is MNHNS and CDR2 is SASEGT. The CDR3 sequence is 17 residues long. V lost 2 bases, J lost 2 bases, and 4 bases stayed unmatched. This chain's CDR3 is CASSESGLAGPYNEQFF. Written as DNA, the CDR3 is TGTGCCAGCAGTGAATCCGGACTAGCGGGACCCTACAATGAGCAGTTCTTC.

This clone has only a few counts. The CDR3: CASSYGQGSYSPLHF. In nucleotides, the CDR3 is TGTGCCAGCAGTTACGGACAGGGAAGTTACTCACCCCTCCACTTT. The chain combines TRBV6-5 with TRBJ1-6, with 8 bases aligning to TRBD1. V lost 2 bases to trimming and J lost 10 bases; unmatched junction nucleotides: 7. The germline V gene encodes CDR1 MNHEY and CDR2 SVGAGI. There are 15 residues in the CDR3.

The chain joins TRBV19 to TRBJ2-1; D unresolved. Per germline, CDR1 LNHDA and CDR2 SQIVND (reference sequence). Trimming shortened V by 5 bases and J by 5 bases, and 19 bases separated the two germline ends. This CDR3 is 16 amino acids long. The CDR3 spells CASSQSPAGQNNEQFF. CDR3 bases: TGTGCCAGTAGTCAATCCCCCGCTGGGCAGAACAATGAGCAGTTCTTC.

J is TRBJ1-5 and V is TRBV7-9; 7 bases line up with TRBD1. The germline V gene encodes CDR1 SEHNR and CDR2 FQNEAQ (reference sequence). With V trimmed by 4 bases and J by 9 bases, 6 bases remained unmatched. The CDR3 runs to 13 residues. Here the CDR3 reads CASSWTGSGPQHF. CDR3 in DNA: TGTGCCAGCAGCTGGACAGGCTCTGGGCCCCAGCATTTT. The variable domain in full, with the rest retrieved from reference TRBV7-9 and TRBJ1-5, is DTGVSQNPRHKITKRGQNVTFRCDPISEHNRLYWYRQTLGQGPEFLTYFQNEAQLEKSRLLSDRFSAERPKGSFSTLEIQRTEQGDSAMYLCASSWTGSGPQHFGDGTRLSIL.

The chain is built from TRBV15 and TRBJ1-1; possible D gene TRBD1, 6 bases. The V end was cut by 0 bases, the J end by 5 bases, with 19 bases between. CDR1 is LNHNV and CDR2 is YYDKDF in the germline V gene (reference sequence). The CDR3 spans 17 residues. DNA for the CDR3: TGTGCCACCAGCAGAGATACGGCGTACAGGGAGGGGACTGAAGCTTTCTTT. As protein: CATSRDTAYREGTEAFF.

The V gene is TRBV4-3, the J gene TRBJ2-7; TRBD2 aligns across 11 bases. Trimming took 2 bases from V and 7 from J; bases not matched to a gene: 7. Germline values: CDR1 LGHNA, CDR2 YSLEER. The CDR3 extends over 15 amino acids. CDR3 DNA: TGCGCCAGCAGCCAACTCACTAGCGGGAGAGGAGAGCAGTACTTC. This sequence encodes CASSQLTSGRGEQYF.

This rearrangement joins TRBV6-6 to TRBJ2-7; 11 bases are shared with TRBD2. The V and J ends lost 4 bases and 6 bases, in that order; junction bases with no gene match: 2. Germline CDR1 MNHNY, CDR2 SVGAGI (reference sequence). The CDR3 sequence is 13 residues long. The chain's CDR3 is CASSSGTSGEQYF. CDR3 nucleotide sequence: TGTGCCAGCAGTTCCGGGACTAGCGGCGAGCAGTACTTC.

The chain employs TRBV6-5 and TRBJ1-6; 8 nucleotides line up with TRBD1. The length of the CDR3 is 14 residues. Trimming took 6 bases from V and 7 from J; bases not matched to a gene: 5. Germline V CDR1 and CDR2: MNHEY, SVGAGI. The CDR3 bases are TGTGCCAGCAGACCGGGACAGGCGAATTCACCCCTCCACTTT. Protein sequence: CASRPGQANSPLHF.

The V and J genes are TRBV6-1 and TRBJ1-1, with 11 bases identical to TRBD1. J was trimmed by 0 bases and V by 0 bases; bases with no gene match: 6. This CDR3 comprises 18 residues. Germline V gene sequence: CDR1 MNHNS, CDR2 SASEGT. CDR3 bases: TGTGCCAGCAGTGAAGCGGCTTGGGACAGGGGGTTGAACACTGAAGCTTTCTTT. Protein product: CASSEAAWDRGLNTEAFF.

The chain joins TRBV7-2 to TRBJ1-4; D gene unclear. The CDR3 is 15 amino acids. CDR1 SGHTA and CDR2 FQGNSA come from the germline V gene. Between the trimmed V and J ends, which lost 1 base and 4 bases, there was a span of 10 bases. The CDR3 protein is CASSLGRSYNEKLFF. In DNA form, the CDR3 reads TGTGCCAGCAGCTTAGGAAGAAGCTATAATGAAAAACTGTTTTTT.

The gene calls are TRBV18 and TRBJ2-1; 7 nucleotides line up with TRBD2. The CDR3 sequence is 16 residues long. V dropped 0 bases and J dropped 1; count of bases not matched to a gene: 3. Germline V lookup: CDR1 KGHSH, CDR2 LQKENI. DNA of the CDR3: TGTGCCAGCTCACCACCGACTAGCTATTCCTACAATGAGCAGTTCTTC. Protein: CASSPPTSYSYNEQFF.

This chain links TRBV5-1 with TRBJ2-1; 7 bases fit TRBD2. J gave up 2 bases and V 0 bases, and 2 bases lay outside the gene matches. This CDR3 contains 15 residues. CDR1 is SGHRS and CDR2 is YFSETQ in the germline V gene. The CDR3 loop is CASSLEGGPYNEQFF. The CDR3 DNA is TGCGCCAGCAGCTTGGAGGGAGGGCCCTACAATGAGCAGTTCTTC.

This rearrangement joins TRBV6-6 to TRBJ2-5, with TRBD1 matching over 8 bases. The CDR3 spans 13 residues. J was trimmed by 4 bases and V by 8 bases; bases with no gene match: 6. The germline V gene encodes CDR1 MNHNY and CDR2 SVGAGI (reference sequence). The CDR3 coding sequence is TGTGCCAGCGCCGACAGGGGAGGAGAGACCCAGTACTTC. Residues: CASADRGGETQYF.

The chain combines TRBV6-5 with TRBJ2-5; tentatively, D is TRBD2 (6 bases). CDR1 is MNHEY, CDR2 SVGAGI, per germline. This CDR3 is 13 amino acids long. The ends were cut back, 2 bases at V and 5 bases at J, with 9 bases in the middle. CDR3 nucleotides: TGTGCCAGCAGTTACGCGGGGTACGAGACCCAGTACTTC. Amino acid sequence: CASSYAGYETQYF.

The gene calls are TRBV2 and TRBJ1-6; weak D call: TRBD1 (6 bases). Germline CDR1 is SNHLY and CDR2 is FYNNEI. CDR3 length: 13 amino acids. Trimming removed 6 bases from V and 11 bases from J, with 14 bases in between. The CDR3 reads CASSVGQRAPLHF. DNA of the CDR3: TGTGCCAGCAGCGTCGGACAGCGCGCACCCCTCCACTTT.

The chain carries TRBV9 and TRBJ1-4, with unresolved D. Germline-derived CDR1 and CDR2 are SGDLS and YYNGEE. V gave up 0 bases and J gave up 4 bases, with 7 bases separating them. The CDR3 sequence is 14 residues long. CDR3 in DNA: TGTGCCAGCAGCGTAGACAGTTATAATGAAAAACTGTTTTTT. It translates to CASSVDSYNEKLFF.

The CDR3 nucleotides read TGTGCCAGCAGTGAGCTGGACAGGGGCGAGCAGTACTTC. The encoded protein is CASSELDRGEQYF. The V gene is TRBV27, the J gene TRBJ2-7, with 9 bases identical to TRBD1. The V and J ends lost 5 bases and 6 bases, in that order; junction bases with no gene match: 5. The CDR3 has 13 residues. Germline-derived CDR1 and CDR2 are MNHEY and SMNVEV (reference sequence).

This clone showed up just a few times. CDR3 region: CSVRSFAGGYTF. The DNA for the CDR3 is TGCAGCGTTAGGAGCTTTGCGGGTGGCTACACCTTC. The genes are TRBV29-1 and TRBJ1-2, with unresolved D. The germline gives CDR1 SQVTM, CDR2 ANQGSEA. The V end lost 5 bases, the J end lost 7 bases, and 14 bases lay between the germline ends. This CDR3 spans 12 amino acids.

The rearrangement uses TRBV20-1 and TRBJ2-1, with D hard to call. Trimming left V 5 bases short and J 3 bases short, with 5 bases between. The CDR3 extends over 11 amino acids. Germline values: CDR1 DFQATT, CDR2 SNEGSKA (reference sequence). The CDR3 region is CSALNYNEQFF. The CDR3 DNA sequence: TGCAGTGCTCTAAACTACAATGAGCAGTTCTTC.

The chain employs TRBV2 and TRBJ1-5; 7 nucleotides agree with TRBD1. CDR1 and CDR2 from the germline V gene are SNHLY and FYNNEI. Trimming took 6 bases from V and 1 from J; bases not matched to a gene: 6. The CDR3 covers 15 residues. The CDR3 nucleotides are TGTGCCAGCAGCTTTCTCAGGGGGAGCAATCAGCCCCAGCATTTT. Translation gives CASSFLRGSNQPQHF.

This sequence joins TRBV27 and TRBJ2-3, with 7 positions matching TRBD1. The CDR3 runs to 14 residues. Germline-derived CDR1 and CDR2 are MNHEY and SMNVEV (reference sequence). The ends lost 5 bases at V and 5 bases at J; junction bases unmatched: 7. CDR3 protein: CASSPWDSRDTQYF. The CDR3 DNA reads TGTGCCAGCAGTCCCTGGGACAGTCGAGATACGCAGTATTTT.

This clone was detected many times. In DNA form, the CDR3 reads TGTGCCAGCAGCCGACAGGGGGCAAGTGGCTACACCTTC. Protein product: CASSRQGASGYTF. The chain combines TRBV5-4 with TRBJ1-2, with 10 nucleotides matching TRBD1. V trimming: 4 bases; J trimming: 7 bases; junction bases outside the gene matches: 4. This CDR3 spans 13 amino acids. The germline CDR1 and CDR2 sequences are SGHNT and YYREEE (reference sequence). The full variable domain, completed using reference TRBV5-4 and TRBJ1-2, is ETGVTQSPTHLIKTRGQQVTLRCSSQSGHNTVSWYQQALGQGPQFIFQYYREEENGRGNFPPRFSGLQFPNYSSELNVNALELDDSALYLCASSRQGASGYTFGSGTRLTVV.

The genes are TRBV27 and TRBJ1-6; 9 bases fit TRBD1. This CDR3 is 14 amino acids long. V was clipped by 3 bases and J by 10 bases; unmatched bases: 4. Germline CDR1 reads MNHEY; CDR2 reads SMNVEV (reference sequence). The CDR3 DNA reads TGTGCCAGCAGTTTCGGACAGGGGTTGTCACCCCTCCACTTT. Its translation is CASSFGQGLSPLHF.

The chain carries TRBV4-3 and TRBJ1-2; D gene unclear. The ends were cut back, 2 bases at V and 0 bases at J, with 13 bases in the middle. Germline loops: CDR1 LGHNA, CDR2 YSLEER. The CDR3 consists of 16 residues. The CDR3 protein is CASSQLGGNSNYGYTF. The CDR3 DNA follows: TGCGCCAGCAGCCAATTGGGAGGGAACTCTAACTATGGCTACACCTTC.

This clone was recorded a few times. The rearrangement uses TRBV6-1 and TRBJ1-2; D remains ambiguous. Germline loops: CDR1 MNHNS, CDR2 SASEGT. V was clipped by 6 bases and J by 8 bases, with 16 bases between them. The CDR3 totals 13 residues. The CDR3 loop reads CASRIFESTGYTF. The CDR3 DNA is TGTGCCAGCAGAATCTTTGAATCTACGGGCTACACCTTC.

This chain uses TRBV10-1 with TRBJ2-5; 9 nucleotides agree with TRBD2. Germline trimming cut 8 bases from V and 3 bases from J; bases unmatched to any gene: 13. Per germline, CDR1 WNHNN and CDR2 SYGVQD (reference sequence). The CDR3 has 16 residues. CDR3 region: CASPQSGLAGKETQYF. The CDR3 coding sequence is TGCGCCAGCCCGCAATCGGGCCTAGCGGGGAAAGAGACCCAGTACTTC.

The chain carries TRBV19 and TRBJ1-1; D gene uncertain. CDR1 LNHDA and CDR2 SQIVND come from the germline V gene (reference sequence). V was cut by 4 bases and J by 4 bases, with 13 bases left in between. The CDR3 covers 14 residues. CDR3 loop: CASSTHSEATEAFF. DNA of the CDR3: TGTGCCAGTAGTACCCACTCAGAGGCCACTGAAGCTTTCTTT. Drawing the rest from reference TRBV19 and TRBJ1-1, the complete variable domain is DGGITQSPKYLFRKEGQNVTLSCEQNLNHDAMYWYRQDPGQGLRLIYYSQIVNDFQKGDIAEGYSVSREKKESFPLTVTSAQKNPTAFYLCASSTHSEATEAFFGQGTRLTVV.

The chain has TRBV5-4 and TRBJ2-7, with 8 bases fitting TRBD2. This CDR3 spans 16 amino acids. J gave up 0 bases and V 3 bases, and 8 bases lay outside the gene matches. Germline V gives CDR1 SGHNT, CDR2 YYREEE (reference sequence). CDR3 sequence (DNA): TGTGCCAGCAGCTCCCGGACGGGACTAGGCTCCTACGAGCAGTACTTC. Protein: CASSSRTGLGSYEQYF. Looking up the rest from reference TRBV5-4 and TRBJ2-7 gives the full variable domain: ETGVTQSPTHLIKTRGQQVTLRCSSQSGHNTVSWYQQALGQGPQFIFQYYREEENGRGNFPPRFSGLQFPNYSSELNVNALELDDSALYLCASSSRTGLGSYEQYFGPGTRLTVT.

The DNA of the CDR3 is TGTGCCAGCATAAAGGACTACTCTGGAAACACCATATATTTT. It is translated as CASIKDYSGNTIYF. The rearrangement links TRBV2 to TRBJ1-3, with D uncertain. CDR1 and CDR2 (germline): SNHLY, FYNNEI. V dropped 7 bases and J dropped 0 bases, with 10 bases sitting between them. The CDR3 sequence is 14 residues long.